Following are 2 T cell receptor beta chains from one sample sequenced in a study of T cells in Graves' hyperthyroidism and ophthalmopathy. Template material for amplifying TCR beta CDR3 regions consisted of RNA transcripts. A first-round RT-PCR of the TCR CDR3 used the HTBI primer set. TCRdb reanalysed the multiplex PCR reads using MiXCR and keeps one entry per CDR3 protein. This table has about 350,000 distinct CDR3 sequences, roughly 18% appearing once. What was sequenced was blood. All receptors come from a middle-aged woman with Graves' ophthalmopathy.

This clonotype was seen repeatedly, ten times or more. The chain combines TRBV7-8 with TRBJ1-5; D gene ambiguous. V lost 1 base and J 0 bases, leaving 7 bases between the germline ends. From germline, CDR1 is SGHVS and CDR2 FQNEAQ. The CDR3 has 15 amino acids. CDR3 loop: CASSLDMSSNQPQHF. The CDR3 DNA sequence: TGTGCCAGCAGCTTAGATATGAGTAGCAATCAGCCCCAGCATTTT. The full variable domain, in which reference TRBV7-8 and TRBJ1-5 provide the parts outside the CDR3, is GAGVSQSPRYKVAKRGQDVALRCDPISGHVSLFWYQQALGQGPEFLTYFQNEAQLDKSGLPSDRFFAERPEGSVSTLKIQRTQQEDSAVYLCASSLDMSSNQPQHFGDGTRLSIL.

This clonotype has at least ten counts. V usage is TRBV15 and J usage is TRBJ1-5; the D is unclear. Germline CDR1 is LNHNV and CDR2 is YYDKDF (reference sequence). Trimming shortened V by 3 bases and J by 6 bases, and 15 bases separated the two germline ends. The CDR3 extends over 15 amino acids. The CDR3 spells CATSSYKTGIQPQHF. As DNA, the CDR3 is TGTGCCACCAGCAGCTATAAGACGGGCATTCAGCCCCAGCATTTT.